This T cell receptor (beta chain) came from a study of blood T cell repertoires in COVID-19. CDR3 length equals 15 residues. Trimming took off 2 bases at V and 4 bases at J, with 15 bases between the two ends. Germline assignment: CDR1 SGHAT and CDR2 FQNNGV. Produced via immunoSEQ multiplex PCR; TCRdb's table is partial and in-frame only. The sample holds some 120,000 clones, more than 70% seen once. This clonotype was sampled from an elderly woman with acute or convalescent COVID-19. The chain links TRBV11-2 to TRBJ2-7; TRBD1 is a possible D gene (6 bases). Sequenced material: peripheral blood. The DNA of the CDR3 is TGTGCCAGCAGCTTACGAAGGGGGTCCCAATACGAGCAGTACTTC. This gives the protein CASSLRRGSQYEQYF.